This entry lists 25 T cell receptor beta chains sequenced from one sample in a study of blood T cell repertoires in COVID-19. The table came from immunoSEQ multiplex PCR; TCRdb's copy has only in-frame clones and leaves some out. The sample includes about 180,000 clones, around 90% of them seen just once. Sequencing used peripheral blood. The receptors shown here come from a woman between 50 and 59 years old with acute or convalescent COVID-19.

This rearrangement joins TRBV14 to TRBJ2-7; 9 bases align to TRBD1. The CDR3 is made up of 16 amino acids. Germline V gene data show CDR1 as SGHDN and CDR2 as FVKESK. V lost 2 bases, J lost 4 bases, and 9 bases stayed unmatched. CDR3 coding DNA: TGTGCCAGCAGCCAACTAGATGGGACAGGGCGTTACGAGCAGTACTTC. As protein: CASSQLDGTGRYEQYF.

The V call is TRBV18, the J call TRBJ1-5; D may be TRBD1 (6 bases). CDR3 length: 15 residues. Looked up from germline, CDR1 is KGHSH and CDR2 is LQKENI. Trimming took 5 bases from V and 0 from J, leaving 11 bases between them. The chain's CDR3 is CASSTYRDSNQPQHF. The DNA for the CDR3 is TGTGCCAGCTCAACGTACAGGGATAGCAATCAGCCCCAGCATTTT.

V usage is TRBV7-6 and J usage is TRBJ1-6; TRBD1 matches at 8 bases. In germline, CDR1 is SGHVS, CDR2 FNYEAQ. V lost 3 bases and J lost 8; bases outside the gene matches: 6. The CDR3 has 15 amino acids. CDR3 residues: CASSFGQGSDSPLHF. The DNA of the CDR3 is TGTGCCAGCAGCTTTGGACAGGGTAGTGATTCACCCCTCCACTTT.

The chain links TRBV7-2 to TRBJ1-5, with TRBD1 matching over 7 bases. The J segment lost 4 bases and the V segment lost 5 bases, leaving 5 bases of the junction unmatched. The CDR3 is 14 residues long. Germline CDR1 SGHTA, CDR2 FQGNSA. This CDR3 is CASSATGRNQPQHF. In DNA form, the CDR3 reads TGTGCCAGCAGCGCGACAGGGAGAAATCAGCCCCAGCATTTT.

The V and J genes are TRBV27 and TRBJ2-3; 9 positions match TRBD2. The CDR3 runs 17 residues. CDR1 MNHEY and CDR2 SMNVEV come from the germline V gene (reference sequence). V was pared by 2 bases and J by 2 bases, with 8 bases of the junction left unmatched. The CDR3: CASSLRKRGDYTDTQYF. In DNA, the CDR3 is TGTGCCAGCAGTTTAAGAAAGCGGGGGGATTACACAGATACGCAGTATTTT.

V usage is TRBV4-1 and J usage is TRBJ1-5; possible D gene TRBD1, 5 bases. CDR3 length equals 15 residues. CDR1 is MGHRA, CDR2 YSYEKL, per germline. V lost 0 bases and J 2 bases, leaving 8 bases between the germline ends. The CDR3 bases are TGCGCCAGCAGCCAAGAGGAGGGGCGCAATCAGCCCCAGCATTTT. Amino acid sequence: CASSQEEGRNQPQHF.

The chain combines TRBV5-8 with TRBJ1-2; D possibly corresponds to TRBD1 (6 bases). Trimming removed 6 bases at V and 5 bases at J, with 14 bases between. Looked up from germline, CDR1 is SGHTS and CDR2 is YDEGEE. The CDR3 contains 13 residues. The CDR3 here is CASTLGQLYGYTF. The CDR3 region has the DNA TGTGCCAGCACCCTCGGACAGCTTTATGGCTACACCTTC.

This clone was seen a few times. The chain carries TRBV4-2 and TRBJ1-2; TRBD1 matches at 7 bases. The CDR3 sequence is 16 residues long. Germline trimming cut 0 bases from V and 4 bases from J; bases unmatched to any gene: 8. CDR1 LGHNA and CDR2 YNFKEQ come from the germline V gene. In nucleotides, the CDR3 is TGTGCCAGCAGCCAAGATCTAGGACAGGCATTCTATGGCTACACCTTC. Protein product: CASSQDLGQAFYGYTF.

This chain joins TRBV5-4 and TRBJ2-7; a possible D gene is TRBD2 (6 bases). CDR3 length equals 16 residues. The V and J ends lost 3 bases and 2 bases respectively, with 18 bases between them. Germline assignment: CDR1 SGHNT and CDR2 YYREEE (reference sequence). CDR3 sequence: CASSSLGSGETYEQYF. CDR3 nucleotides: TGTGCCAGCAGCTCATTAGGTTCGGGAGAGACCTACGAGCAGTACTTC.

The chain's CDR3 is CASSLRRNEQFF. The DNA of the CDR3 is TGTGCCAGCAGCTTAAGGCGGAATGAGCAGTTCTTC. V is TRBV7-2 and J is TRBJ2-1; D remains unclear. CDR3 length: 12 residues. Germline assignment: CDR1 SGHTA and CDR2 FQGNSA. Trimming took off 2 bases at V and 7 bases at J, with 6 bases between the two ends.

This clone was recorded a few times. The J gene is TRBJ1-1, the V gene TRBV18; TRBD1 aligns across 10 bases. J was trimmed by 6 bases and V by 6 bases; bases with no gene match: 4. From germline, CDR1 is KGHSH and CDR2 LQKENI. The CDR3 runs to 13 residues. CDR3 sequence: CASSDRGSAEAFF. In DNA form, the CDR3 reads TGTGCCAGCTCGGACAGGGGGTCGGCTGAAGCTTTCTTT. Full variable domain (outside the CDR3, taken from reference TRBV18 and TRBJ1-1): NAGVMQNPRHLVRRRGQEARLRCSPMKGHSHVYWYRQLPEEGLKFMVYLQKENIIDESGMPKERFSAEFPKEGPSILRIQQVVRGDSAAYFCASSDRGSAEAFFGQGTRLTVV.

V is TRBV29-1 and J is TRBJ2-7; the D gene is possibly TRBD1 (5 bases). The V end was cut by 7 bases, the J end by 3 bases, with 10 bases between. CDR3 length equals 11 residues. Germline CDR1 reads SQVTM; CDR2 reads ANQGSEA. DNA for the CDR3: TGCAGCGGGAAGCAGGGCTACGAGCAGTACTTC. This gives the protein CSGKQGYEQYF.

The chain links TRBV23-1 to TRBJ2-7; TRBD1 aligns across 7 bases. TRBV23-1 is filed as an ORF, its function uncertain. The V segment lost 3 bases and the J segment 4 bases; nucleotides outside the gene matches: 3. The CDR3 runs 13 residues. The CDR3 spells CASSQVTGYEQYF. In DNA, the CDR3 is TGCGCCAGCAGTCAGGTGACAGGGTACGAGCAGTACTTC.

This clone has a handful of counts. The chain's CDR3 is CASSLGGAGSQGYTF. The DNA for the CDR3 is TGCGCCAGCAGCTTGGGTGGGGCAGGGTCTCAGGGCTACACCTTC. The chain couples TRBV5-1 to TRBJ1-2; tentatively, D is TRBD1 (5 bases). The CDR3 is 15 amino acids. Germline V gene lookup returns CDR1 SGHRS and CDR2 YFSETQ. The ends were cut back, 0 bases at V and 8 bases at J, with 17 bases in the middle.

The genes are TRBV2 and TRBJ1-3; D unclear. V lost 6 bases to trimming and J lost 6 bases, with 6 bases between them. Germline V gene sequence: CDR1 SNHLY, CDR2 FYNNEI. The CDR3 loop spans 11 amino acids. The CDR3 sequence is CASRIENTIYF. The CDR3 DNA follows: TGTGCCAGCAGGATAGAAAACACCATATATTTT.

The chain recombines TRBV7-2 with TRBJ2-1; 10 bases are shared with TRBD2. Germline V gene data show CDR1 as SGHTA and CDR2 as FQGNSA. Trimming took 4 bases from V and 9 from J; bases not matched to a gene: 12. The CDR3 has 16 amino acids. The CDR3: CASSSQIAGGTGEQFF. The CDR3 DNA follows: TGTGCCAGCAGCTCCCAGATAGCGGGAGGTACTGGTGAGCAGTTCTTC.

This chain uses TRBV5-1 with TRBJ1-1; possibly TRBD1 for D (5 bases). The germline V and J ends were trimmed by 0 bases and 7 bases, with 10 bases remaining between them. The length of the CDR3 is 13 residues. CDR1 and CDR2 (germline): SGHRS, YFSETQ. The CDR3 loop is CASSLGPRGEAFF. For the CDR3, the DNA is TGCGCCAGCAGCTTGGGCCCAAGGGGTGAAGCTTTCTTT.

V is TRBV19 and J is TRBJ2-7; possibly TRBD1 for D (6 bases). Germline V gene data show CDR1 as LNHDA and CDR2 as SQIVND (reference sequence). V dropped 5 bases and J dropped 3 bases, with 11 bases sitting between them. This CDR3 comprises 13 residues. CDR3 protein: CASSLTGYYEQYF. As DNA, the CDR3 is TGTGCCAGTAGTCTGACAGGATACTACGAGCAGTACTTC.

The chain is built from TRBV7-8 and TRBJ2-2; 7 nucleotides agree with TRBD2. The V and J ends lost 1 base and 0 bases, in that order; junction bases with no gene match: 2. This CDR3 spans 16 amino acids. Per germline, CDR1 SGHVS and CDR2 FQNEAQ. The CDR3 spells CASSLGAGPNTGELFF. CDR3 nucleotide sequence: TGTGCCAGCAGCTTAGGAGCGGGGCCGAACACCGGGGAGCTGTTTTTT.

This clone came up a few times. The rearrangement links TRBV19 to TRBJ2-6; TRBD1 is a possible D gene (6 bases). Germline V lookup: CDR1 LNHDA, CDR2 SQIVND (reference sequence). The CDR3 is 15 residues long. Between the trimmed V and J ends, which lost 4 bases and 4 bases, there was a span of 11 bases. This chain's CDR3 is CASSRQAYGANVLTF. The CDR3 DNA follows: TGTGCCAGTAGTAGACAGGCATACGGGGCCAACGTCCTGACTTTC.

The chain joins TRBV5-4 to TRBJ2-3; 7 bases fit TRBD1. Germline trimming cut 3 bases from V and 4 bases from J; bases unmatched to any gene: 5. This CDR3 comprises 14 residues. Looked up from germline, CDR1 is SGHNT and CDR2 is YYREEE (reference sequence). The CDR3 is CASSYNRGPDTQYF. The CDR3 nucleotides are TGTGCCAGCAGCTATAACAGGGGACCAGATACGCAGTATTTT.

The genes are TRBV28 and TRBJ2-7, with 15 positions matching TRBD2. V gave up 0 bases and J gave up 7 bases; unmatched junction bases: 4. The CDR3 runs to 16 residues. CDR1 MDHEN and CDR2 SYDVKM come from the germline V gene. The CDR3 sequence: CASSLWGLAGGGEQYF. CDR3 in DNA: TGTGCCAGCAGTTTATGGGGACTAGCGGGAGGAGGGGAGCAGTACTTC.

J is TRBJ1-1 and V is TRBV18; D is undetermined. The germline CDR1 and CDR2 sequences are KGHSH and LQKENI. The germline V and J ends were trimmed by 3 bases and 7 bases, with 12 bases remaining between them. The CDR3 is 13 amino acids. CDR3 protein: CASSPSEGGEAFF. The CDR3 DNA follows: TGTGCCAGCTCACCTTCGGAGGGTGGTGAAGCTTTCTTT.

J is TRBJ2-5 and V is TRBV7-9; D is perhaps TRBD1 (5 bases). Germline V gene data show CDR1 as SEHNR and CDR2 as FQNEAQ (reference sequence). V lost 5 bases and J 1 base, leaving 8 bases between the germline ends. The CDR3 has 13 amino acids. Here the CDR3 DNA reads TGTGCCAGCAGCAGGACACTCCAAGAGACCCAGTACTTC. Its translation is CASSRTLQETQYF.

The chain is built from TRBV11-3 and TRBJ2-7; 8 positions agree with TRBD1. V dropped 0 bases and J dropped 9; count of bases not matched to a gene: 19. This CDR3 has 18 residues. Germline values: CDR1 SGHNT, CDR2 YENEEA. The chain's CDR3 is CASSLDRREDRGRIGQYF. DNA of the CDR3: TGTGCCAGCAGCTTAGATCGTCGGGAAGACAGGGGCCGAATTGGGCAGTACTTC. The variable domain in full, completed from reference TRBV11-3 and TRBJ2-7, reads EAGVVQSPRYKIIEKKQPVAFWCNPISGHNTLYWYLQNLGQGPELLIRYENEEAVDDSQLPKDRFSAERLKGVDSTLKIQPAELGDSAVYLCASSLDRREDRGRIGQYFGPGTRLTVT.